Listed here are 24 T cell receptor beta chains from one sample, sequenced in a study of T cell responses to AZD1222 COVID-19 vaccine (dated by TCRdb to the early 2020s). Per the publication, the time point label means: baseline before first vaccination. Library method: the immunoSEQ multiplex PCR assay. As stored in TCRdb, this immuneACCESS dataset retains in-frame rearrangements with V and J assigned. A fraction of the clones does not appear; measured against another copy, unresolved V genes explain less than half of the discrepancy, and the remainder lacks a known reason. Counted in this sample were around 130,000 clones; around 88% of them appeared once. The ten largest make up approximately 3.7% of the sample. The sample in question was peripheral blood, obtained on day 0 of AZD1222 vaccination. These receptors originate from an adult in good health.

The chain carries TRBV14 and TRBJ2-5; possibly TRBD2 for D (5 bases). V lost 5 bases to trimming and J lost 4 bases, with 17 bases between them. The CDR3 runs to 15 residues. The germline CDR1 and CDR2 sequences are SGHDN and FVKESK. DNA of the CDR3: TGTGCCAGCAGCATAAGCCGGGGAATTGGAGAGACCCAGTACTTC. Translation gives CASSISRGIGETQYF.

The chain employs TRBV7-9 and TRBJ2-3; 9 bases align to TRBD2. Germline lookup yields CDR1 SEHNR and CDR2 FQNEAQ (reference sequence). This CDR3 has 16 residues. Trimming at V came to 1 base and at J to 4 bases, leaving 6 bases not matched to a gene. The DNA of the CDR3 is TGTGCCAGCAGCTTAGAGAGCGGGAGGAGAGCAGATACGCAGTATTTT. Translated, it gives CASSLESGRRADTQYF.

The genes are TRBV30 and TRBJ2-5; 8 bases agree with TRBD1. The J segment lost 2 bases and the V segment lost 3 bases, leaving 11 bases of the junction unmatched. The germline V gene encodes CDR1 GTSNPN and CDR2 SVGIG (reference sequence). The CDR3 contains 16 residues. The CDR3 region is CAWSELRTGRQETQYF. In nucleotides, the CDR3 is TGTGCCTGGAGCGAACTTAGGACAGGGCGACAAGAGACCCAGTACTTC.

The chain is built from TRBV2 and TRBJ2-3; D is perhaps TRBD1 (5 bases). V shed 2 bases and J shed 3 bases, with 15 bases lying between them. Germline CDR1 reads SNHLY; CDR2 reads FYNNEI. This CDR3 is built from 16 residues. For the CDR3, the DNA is TGTGCCAGCAGTGAAAGGGGCCTAGGAGCGACAGATACGCAGTATTTT. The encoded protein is CASSERGLGATDTQYF.

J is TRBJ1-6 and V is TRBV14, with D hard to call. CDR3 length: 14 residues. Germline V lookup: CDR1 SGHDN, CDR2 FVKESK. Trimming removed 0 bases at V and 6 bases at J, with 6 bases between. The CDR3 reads CASSQELRNSPLHF. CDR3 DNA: TGTGCCAGCAGCCAAGAACTTCGTAATTCACCCCTCCACTTT.

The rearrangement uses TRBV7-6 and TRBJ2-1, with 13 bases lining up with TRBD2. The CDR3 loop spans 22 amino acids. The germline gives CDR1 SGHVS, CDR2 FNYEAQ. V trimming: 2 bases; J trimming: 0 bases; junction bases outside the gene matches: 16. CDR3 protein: CASSLPPGVGLAGVISYNEQFF. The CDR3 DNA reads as TGTGCCAGCAGCTTACCCCCAGGCGTTGGACTAGCGGGAGTTATCTCCTACAATGAGCAGTTCTTC.

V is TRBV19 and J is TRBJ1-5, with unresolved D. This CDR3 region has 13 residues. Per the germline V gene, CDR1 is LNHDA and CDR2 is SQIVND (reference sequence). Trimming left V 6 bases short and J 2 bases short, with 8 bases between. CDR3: CASRSLGNQPQHF. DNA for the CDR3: TGTGCCAGTAGGAGTCTGGGCAATCAGCCCCAGCATTTT.

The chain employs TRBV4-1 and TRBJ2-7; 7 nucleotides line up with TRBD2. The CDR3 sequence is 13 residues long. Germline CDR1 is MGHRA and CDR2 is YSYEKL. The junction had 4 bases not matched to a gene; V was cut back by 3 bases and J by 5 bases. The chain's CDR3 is CASSHYGGNEQYF. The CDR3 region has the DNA TGCGCCAGCAGCCACTACGGGGGGAACGAGCAGTACTTC.

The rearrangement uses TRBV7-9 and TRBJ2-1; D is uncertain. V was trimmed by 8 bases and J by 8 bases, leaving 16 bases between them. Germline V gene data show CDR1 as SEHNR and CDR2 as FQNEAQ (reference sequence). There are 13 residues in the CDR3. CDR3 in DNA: TGTGCCAGCGGCCCGGGCTCGTCCGATGAGCAGTTCTTC. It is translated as CASGPGSSDEQFF.

The CDR3 protein is CSVGRDEDTEAFF. DNA for the CDR3: TGCAGCGTTGGAAGGGACGAGGACACTGAAGCTTTCTTT. The chain is built from TRBV29-1 and TRBJ1-1; a weak D match, TRBD1 (5 bases). The CDR3 has 13 amino acids. Trimming stripped 4 bases from V and 3 bases from J, with 12 bases between. Germline CDR1 reads SQVTM; CDR2 reads ANQGSEA. Variable domain in full (rest from reference TRBV29-1 and TRBJ1-1): SAVISQKPSRDICQRGTSLTIQCQVDSQVTMMFWYRQQPGQSLTLIATANQGSEATYESGFVIDKFPISRPNLTFSTLTVSNMSPEDSSIYLCSVGRDEDTEAFFGQGTRLTVV.

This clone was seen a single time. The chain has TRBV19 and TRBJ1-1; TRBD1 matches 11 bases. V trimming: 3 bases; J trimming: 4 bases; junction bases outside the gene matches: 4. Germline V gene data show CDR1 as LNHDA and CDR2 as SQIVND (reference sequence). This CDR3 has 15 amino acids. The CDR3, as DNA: TGTGCCAGTAGTATCGGGACAGGGGGATCCACTGAAGCTTTCTTT. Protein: CASSIGTGGSTEAFF.

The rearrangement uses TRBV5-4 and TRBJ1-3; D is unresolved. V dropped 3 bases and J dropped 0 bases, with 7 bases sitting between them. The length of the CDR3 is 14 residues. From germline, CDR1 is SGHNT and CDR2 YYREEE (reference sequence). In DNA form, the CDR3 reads TGTGCCAGCAGCTACAAAAGCTCTGGAAACACCATATATTTT. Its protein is CASSYKSSGNTIYF.

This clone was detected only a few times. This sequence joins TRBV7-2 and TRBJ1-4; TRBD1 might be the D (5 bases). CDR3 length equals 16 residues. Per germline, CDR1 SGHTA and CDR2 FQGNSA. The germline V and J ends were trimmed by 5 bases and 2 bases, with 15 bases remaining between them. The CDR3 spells CASSPGTTATNEKLFF. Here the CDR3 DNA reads TGTGCCAGCAGCCCGGGGACTACCGCCACTAATGAAAAACTGTTTTTT.

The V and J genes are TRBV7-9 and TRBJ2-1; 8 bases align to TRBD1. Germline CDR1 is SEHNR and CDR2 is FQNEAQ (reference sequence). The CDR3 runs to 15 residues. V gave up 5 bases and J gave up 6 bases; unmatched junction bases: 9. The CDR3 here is CASSPGQGDINEQFF. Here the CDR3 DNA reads TGTGCCAGCAGCCCCGGACAGGGAGACATCAATGAGCAGTTCTTC.

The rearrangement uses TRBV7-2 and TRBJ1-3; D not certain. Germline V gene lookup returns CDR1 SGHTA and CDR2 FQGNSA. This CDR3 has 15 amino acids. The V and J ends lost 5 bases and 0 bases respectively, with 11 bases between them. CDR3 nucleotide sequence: TGTGCCAGCAGCCCCACCGGGGTCTCTGGAAACACCATATATTTT. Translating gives CASSPTGVSGNTIYF.

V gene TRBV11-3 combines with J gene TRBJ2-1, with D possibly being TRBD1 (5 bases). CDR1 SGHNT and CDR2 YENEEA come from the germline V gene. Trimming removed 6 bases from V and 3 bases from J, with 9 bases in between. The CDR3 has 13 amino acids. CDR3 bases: TGTGCCAGCAGTAGACAGAACTACAATGAGCAGTTCTTC. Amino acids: CASSRQNYNEQFF.

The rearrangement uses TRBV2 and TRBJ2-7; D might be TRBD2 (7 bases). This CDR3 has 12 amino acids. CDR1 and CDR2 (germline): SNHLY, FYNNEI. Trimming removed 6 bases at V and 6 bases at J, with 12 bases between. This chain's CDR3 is CASRRGGGEQYF. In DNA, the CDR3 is TGTGCCAGCAGGAGGGGAGGGGGCGAGCAGTACTTC.

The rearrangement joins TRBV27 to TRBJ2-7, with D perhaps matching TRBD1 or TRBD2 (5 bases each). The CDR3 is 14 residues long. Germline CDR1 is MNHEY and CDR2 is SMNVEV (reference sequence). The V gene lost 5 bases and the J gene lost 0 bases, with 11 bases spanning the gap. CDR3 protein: CASSRGPFSYEQYF. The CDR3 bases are TGTGCCAGCAGTAGGGGACCTTTCTCCTACGAGCAGTACTTC.

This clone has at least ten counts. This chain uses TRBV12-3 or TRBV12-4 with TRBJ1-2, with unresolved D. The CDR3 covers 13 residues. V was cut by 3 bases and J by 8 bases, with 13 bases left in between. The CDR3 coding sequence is TGTGCCAGCAGTTTGGGAGAGGGTCGGGGCTACACCTTC. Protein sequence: CASSLGEGRGYTF.

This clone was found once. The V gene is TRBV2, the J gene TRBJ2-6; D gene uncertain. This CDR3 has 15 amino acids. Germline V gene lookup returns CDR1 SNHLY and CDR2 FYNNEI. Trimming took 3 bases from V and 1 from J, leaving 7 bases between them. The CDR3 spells CASSEVDSGANVLTF. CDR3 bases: TGTGCCAGCAGTGAGGTTGATTCTGGGGCCAACGTCCTGACTTTC.

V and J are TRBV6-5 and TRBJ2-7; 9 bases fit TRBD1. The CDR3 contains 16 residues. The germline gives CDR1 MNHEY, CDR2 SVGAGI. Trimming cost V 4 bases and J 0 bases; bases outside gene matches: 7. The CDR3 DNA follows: TGTGCCAGCAGTTCCCCGGACAGGGGTCGCTCCTACGAGCAGTACTTC. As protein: CASSSPDRGRSYEQYF.

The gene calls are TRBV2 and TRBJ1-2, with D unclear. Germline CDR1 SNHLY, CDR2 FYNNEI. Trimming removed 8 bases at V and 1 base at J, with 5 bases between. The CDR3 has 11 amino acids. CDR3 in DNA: TGTGCCAGCTTGGTTAACTATGGCTACACCTTC. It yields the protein CASLVNYGYTF.

CDR3 residues: CASSVQDSYNEQFF. As DNA, the CDR3 is TGTGCCAGTAGTGTACAAGACTCATACAATGAGCAGTTCTTC. V gene TRBV19 combines with J gene TRBJ2-1; D is undetermined. Germline CDR1 is LNHDA and CDR2 is SQIVND (reference sequence). CDR3 size: 14 residues. Trimming cost V 5 bases and J 4 bases, with 12 bases left between them.

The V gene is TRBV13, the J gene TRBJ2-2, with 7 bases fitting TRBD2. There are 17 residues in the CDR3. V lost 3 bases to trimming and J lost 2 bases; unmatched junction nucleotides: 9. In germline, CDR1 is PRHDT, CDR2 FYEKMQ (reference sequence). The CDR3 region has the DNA TGTGCCAGCAGCTTTCAGGGCGGGAGAATCAACACCGGGGAGCTGTTTTTT. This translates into CASSFQGGRINTGELFF.